Listed below are T cell receptor beta chains from one sample, sequenced in a study of shared clonotypes between healthy human individuals. Assay: immunoSEQ multiplex PCR; the TCRdb copy retains only in-frame clones and omits some. Among fewer than 2.5 million clones, over 85% were seen once, and the ten largest hold around 0.4%. Specimen: naive CD4+ T cells from PBMCs. The receptors shown here come from a man between 18 and 29 years old in good health. Some clones in this sample may be carry-over from other donors' samples. The CDR3 runs from the conserved cysteine through the conserved F or W. The order of the fields is J gene, D gene, clone size, V gene, CDR3 protein. The D gene is left open where the match is weak. Only part of the rows carry a size: once, few, many, or a class if the clone is expanded.

TRBJ1-5 TRBD1 - TRBV30 CAWSAPPTGGTTLSNQPQHF
TRBJ2-1 TRBD2 - TRBV28 CASSLASGAAEQFF
TRBJ2-1 TRBD2 - TRBV13 CASSSRTSGIYNEQFF
TRBJ1-1 TRBD1 - TRBV19 CASRQGETYTEAFF
TRBJ1-1 - once TRBV5-1 CASSSNRDIEAFF
TRBJ1-4 TRBD1 once TRBV5-1 CASSLGQGETNEKLFF
TRBJ1-5 - few TRBV9 CASSAEDGAQHF
TRBJ2-2 TRBD2 - TRBV28 CASSSSGTRDTGELFF
TRBJ2-7 - - TRBV27 CASSLLSVLPGQGSYEQYF
TRBJ2-7 TRBD1 - TRBV6-5 CASSYGRTGAYEQYF
TRBJ2-7 - - TRBV5-4 CASLALGFRGVWQYF
TRBJ1-1 - - TRBV29-1 CSVENKVNTEAFF
TRBJ2-7 TRBD1 - TRBV29-1 CSVEQGAHEQYF
TRBJ2-1 TRBD2 - TRBV7-9 CASSPSLAPGGRNEQFF
TRBJ2-7 - - TRBV28 CASSHPGLDEQYF
TRBJ2-5 - - TRBV7-7 CASSLAGHQETQYF
TRBJ1-5 - - TRBV29-1 CSVKQSNQPQHF
TRBJ2-5 - - TRBV28 CASSSSRGFPETQYF
TRBJ1-2 TRBD1 few TRBV28 CASSPRTGGDYGYTF
TRBJ1-1 - - TRBV19 CASSRRTPRRNTEAFF
TRBJ2-1 - - TRBV9 CASSVDSFWSNEQFF
TRBJ2-3 - - TRBV5-4 CASSLAGGRDTQYF
TRBJ2-7 TRBD2 once TRBV11-2 CASSPLTSGSYEQYF
TRBJ2-1 TRBD2 - TRBV4-3 CASSPHASGSYNEQFF
TRBJ2-7 TRBD2 - TRBV27 CASRGVASGRRSYEQYF
TRBJ1-2 - - TRBV28 CASSSPRGSHPNYGYTF
TRBJ2-2 - once TRBV7-2 CASSSPYLGTGELFF
TRBJ1-5 - - TRBV18 CASSPPDGYSNQPQHF
TRBJ1-2 - - TRBV5-1 CASSFTAANYGYTF
TRBJ2-3 - - TRBV10-3 CAINHVGSTDTQYF
TRBJ1-1 - - TRBV14 CASSRFLGRGYTEAFF
TRBJ2-7 - - TRBV30 CAWSVKTVNYEQYF